These T cell receptor beta chains were read from a single sample in a study of CD8+CD57+ T cells in acquired aplastic anemia. TCRdb redid the calling of the reads with MiXCR, one entry per CDR3 protein. This table has 200,000 to 250,000 distinct CDR3 sequences, approximately 35% appearing once. Sequenced: sorted CD4+, CD8+, or CD8+CD57+ T cells (not recorded which) from PBMCs. Every receptor here comes from a human donor in good health, serving as a control. Each CDR3 is given with its conserved first and last residue. Each record gives: CDR3 DNA, CDR3 protein, V gene, clone size, D gene, J gene. A D gene is named only where the DNA matches it firmly. For some rows the clone size is stated as once, few or many, or as a class when expanded; others skip it.

cdr3_nt: TGTGCCATCAGTGAGTCGATGGGGGGAGATCTTCTTGGCTACACCTTC
cdr3_aa: CAISESMGGDLLGYTF
v_call: TRBV10-3
clone_size: .
d_call: .
j_call: TRBJ1-2

cdr3_nt: TGTGCCAGCACCCCCTCGGACGTATCCTACGAGCAGTACTTC
cdr3_aa: CASTPSDVSYEQYF
v_call: TRBV11-2
clone_size: .
d_call: .
j_call: TRBJ2-7

cdr3_nt: TGTGCCACCAGCAGAGATCGGTCATCTGACGAGCAGTACTTC
cdr3_aa: CATSRDRSSDEQYF
v_call: TRBV15
clone_size: .
d_call: .
j_call: TRBJ2-7

cdr3_nt: TGTGCCTGGAGTGCAGGGGGTACTGGAAACACCATATATTTT
cdr3_aa: CAWSAGGTGNTIYF
v_call: TRBV30
clone_size: .
d_call: TRBD1
j_call: TRBJ1-3

cdr3_nt: TGTGCCAGCAGCTTAAACTATGGCTACACCTTC
cdr3_aa: CASSLNYGYTF
v_call: TRBV5-8
clone_size: many
d_call: .
j_call: TRBJ1-2

cdr3_nt: TGTGCCAGTAGTAAGACAGGGGCAGAGACCCAGTACTTC
cdr3_aa: CASSKTGAETQYF
v_call: TRBV19
clone_size: once
d_call: TRBD1
j_call: TRBJ2-5

cdr3_nt: TGCAGTGCTAGAGTAGGGGGCGGGTACGAGCAGTACTTC
cdr3_aa: CSARVGGGYEQYF
v_call: TRBV20-1
clone_size: once
d_call: TRBD1
j_call: TRBJ2-7

cdr3_nt: TGTGCCTGGAGTAATAGGGAGTATTCACCCCTCCACTTT
cdr3_aa: CAWSNREYSPLHF
v_call: TRBV30
clone_size: .
d_call: .
j_call: TRBJ1-6

cdr3_nt: TGTGCCAGCAGCGGAGGGACAGACTACGAGCAGTACTTC
cdr3_aa: CASSGGTDYEQYF
v_call: TRBV7-8
clone_size: few
d_call: .
j_call: TRBJ2-7

cdr3_nt: TGTGCCAGCAGGGGGGGCGGTCCAGATTCACCCCTCCACTTT
cdr3_aa: CASRGGGPDSPLHF
v_call: TRBV2
clone_size: many
d_call: .
j_call: TRBJ1-6

cdr3_nt: TGTGCCACAAATAGCGGGAGCGGGTACAATGAGCAGTTCTTC
cdr3_aa: CATNSGSGYNEQFF
v_call: TRBV10-3
clone_size: .
d_call: TRBD2
j_call: TRBJ2-1

cdr3_nt: TGCAGTGCTAGAGATGATAGCGGGAGGTGGGATACGCAGTATTTT
cdr3_aa: CSARDDSGRWDTQYF
v_call: TRBV20-1
clone_size: many
d_call: TRBD2
j_call: TRBJ2-3

cdr3_nt: TGTGCCAGCGTCAGTAAGGGACCTAACACTGAAGCTTTCTTT
cdr3_aa: CASVSKGPNTEAFF
v_call: TRBV19
clone_size: many
d_call: .
j_call: TRBJ1-1

cdr3_nt: TGTGCCAGTAGTAAACAAACTAGCGGCGGGCGGAATGAGCAGTTCTTC
cdr3_aa: CASSKQTSGGRNEQFF
v_call: TRBV19
clone_size: .
d_call: TRBD2
j_call: TRBJ2-1

cdr3_nt: TGCGCCAGCAGTGATCCGGGGGGCCCCCGCACAGATACGCAGTATTTT
cdr3_aa: CASSDPGGPRTDTQYF
v_call: TRBV10-2
clone_size: few
d_call: .
j_call: TRBJ2-3

cdr3_nt: TGTGCCAGCAGCTTAGTCGGAGGGGCCCTCTATGGCTACACCTTC
cdr3_aa: CASSLVGGALYGYTF
v_call: TRBV13
clone_size: few
d_call: .
j_call: TRBJ1-2

cdr3_nt: TGTGCCAGCAGTGCGGACGGGAACACTGAAGCTTTCTTT
cdr3_aa: CASSADGNTEAFF
v_call: TRBV19
clone_size: many
d_call: .
j_call: TRBJ1-1

cdr3_nt: TGTGCCAGCAGTTTGAGACTAGCGGGGGGGCGGGTCGAGACCCAGTACTTC
cdr3_aa: CASSLRLAGGRVETQYF
v_call: TRBV12-3/TRBV12-4
clone_size: .
d_call: TRBD2
j_call: TRBJ2-5

cdr3_nt: TGCAGTGCTAGACCCCCGGGAGGCTACACCTTC
cdr3_aa: CSARPPGGYTF
v_call: TRBV20-1
clone_size: many
d_call: .
j_call: TRBJ1-2

cdr3_nt: TGCAGCGTGGCTAAATCCACCTACTACGACACCGGGGAGCTGTTTTTT
cdr3_aa: CSVAKSTYYDTGELFF
v_call: TRBV29-1
clone_size: many
d_call: .
j_call: TRBJ2-2

cdr3_nt: TGTGCCAGCAGCTTAGCGAAAACAGGGGGCGCCGGGGAGCTGTTTTTT
cdr3_aa: CASSLAKTGGAGELFF
v_call: TRBV7-6
clone_size: .
d_call: TRBD1
j_call: TRBJ2-2

cdr3_nt: TGTGCCAGCAGCTTCCCGGGACAGGGATGGGGGGCTAATGAGCAGTTCTTC
cdr3_aa: CASSFPGQGWGANEQFF
v_call: TRBV5-4
clone_size: .
d_call: TRBD1
j_call: TRBJ2-1

cdr3_nt: TGTGCCACCAGTGAGCGGGAGGGAGTTAGGGAGACCCAGTACTTC
cdr3_aa: CATSEREGVRETQYF
v_call: TRBV24-1
clone_size: .
d_call: TRBD2
j_call: TRBJ2-5

cdr3_nt: TGTGCCAGCAGTGTCGAGGCCTACTCTGGAAACACCATATATTTT
cdr3_aa: CASSVEAYSGNTIYF
v_call: TRBV6-1
clone_size: few
d_call: .
j_call: TRBJ1-3

cdr3_nt: TGTGCCACCAGTGATACTAGAAACATTCAGTACTTC
cdr3_aa: CATSDTRNIQYF
v_call: TRBV24-1
clone_size: many
d_call: .
j_call: TRBJ2-4

cdr3_nt: TGTGCCAGTAACCCGGGGGGAACTCAAGAGACCCAGTACTTC
cdr3_aa: CASNPGGTQETQYF
v_call: TRBV19
clone_size: few
d_call: TRBD2
j_call: TRBJ2-5

cdr3_nt: TGTGCCACCAGTGGTACCAATAGGGAGCAGTACTTC
cdr3_aa: CATSGTNREQYF
v_call: TRBV10-3
clone_size: many
d_call: .
j_call: TRBJ2-7

cdr3_nt: TGTGCCAGTAGTATTGGGGGGGCGCGGCATTTT
cdr3_aa: CASSIGGARHF
v_call: TRBV19
clone_size: many
d_call: .
j_call: TRBJ1-5

cdr3_nt: TGTGCCAGCTACGAACAGGGGCTCTACTCCTACGAGCAGTACTTC
cdr3_aa: CASYEQGLYSYEQYF
v_call: TRBV6-1
clone_size: many
d_call: TRBD1
j_call: TRBJ2-7

cdr3_nt: TGCAGCGTTGCCTTGGTCGGGGCCGATAAGCAGTACTTC
cdr3_aa: CSVALVGADKQYF
v_call: TRBV29-1
clone_size: many
d_call: .
j_call: TRBJ2-7

cdr3_nt: TGTGCCACCAGCAGAGCAAGCGGGAGGGCCATGGGTGAGCAGTTCTTC
cdr3_aa: CATSRASGRAMGEQFF
v_call: TRBV15
clone_size: many
d_call: TRBD2
j_call: TRBJ2-1

cdr3_nt: TGCAGCGTTGGGACCGCTAGGAACACTGAAGCTTTCTTT
cdr3_aa: CSVGTARNTEAFF
v_call: TRBV29-1
clone_size: .
d_call: .
j_call: TRBJ1-1

cdr3_nt: TGTGCCAGCAGTTACGAGACCAGCGGGAGAGGGTATTTT
cdr3_aa: CASSYETSGRGYF
v_call: TRBV6-5
clone_size: .
d_call: TRBD2
j_call: TRBJ2-3

cdr3_nt: TGTGCCACCAGTGATTTGCGAGACAGGGCAGGGGATACGCAGTATTTT
cdr3_aa: CATSDLRDRAGDTQYF
v_call: TRBV24-1
clone_size: many
d_call: TRBD1
j_call: TRBJ2-3

cdr3_nt: TGTGCCAGCAGTGAACACGGGCAGACCTATGGCTACACCTTC
cdr3_aa: CASSEHGQTYGYTF
v_call: TRBV2
clone_size: many
d_call: .
j_call: TRBJ1-2

cdr3_nt: .
cdr3_aa: CACSASQGALTYEQYF
v_call: TRBV25-1
clone_size: .
d_call: .
j_call: TRBJ2-7

cdr3_nt: TGTGCCAGCTGCGTATCAAGCGGGGGGCCCTACGAGCAGTACTTC
cdr3_aa: CASCVSSGGPYEQYF
v_call: TRBV6-1
clone_size: few
d_call: TRBD2
j_call: TRBJ2-7

cdr3_nt: TGTGCCAGCAGTCGTACTCGGTTCGGTGGGACCCAGTACTTC
cdr3_aa: CASSRTRFGGTQYF
v_call: TRBV9
clone_size: .
d_call: .
j_call: TRBJ2-5

cdr3_nt: TGTGCCAGCAGCCAAGCAGGGGGCGCGGTTTACATTCAGTACTTC
cdr3_aa: CASSQAGGAVYIQYF
v_call: TRBV3-1
clone_size: few
d_call: TRBD1
j_call: TRBJ2-4

cdr3_nt: TGTGCCAGCAGCTTTCGGGGGGCAGAGACCCAGTACTTC
cdr3_aa: CASSFRGAETQYF
v_call: TRBV7-3
clone_size: .
d_call: .
j_call: TRBJ2-5

cdr3_nt: TGTGCTTCAGTCGCAGTGAACACTGAAGCTTTCTTT
cdr3_aa: CASVAVNTEAFF
v_call: TRBV7-9
clone_size: many
d_call: .
j_call: TRBJ1-1

cdr3_nt: TGTGCCACCAGCAGAGATCACTCGGGACAGTTTACAGCCCGGACGGGAGAGCAGTACTTC
cdr3_aa: CATSRDHSGQFTARTGEQYF
v_call: TRBV15
clone_size: many
d_call: TRBD1
j_call: TRBJ2-7

cdr3_nt: TGTGCCAGCAGCAAACGGGACAGGGCGTCACCCCTCCACTTT
cdr3_aa: CASSKRDRASPLHF
v_call: TRBV7-2
clone_size: many
d_call: TRBD1
j_call: TRBJ1-6

cdr3_nt: TGTGCCAGTAGTATAGGACAGGGCCGGACTGAAGCTTTCTTT
cdr3_aa: CASSIGQGRTEAFF
v_call: TRBV19
clone_size: many
d_call: TRBD1
j_call: TRBJ1-1

cdr3_nt: TGTGCCAGCAGCGGAGAGGCGTCTCAGCCCCAGCATTTT
cdr3_aa: CASSGEASQPQHF
v_call: TRBV6-4
clone_size: many
d_call: .
j_call: TRBJ1-5

cdr3_nt: TGTGCCAGCAGTTTCGGGGGGGTGGGGGACGTGTTTTTT
cdr3_aa: CASSFGGVGDVFF
v_call: TRBV6-5
clone_size: once
d_call: TRBD2
j_call: TRBJ2-2

cdr3_nt: TGTGCCAGCAGCAAACACGGAGTCGTAGCTAGTGAAGCTTTCTTT
cdr3_aa: CASSKHGVVASEAFF
v_call: TRBV9
clone_size: many
d_call: .
j_call: TRBJ1-1

cdr3_nt: TGTGCCAGCAGCTTAGGCCTAGCGGCGGCTTCGGAAGAGCAGTACTTC
cdr3_aa: CASSLGLAAASEEQYF
v_call: TRBV7-3
clone_size: .
d_call: TRBD2
j_call: TRBJ2-7

cdr3_nt: TGTGCCAGCAGCCGGTTAGGGCCTGAAGCTTTCTTT
cdr3_aa: CASSRLGPEAFF
v_call: TRBV7-2
clone_size: many
d_call: .
j_call: TRBJ1-1

cdr3_nt: TGTGCCAGCAGTGATGATGGATCCAAGAACACTGAAGCTTTCTTT
cdr3_aa: CASSDDGSKNTEAFF
v_call: TRBV2
clone_size: many
d_call: .
j_call: TRBJ1-1

cdr3_nt: TGTGCCAGCAGACAAAATCAGGGCACTGGAAACTATGGCTACACCTTC
cdr3_aa: CASRQNQGTGNYGYTF
v_call: TRBV7-9
clone_size: many
d_call: .
j_call: TRBJ1-2

cdr3_nt: TGTGCCAGCAGTGAACGAGACAGGGGAGCAGATACGCAGTATTTT
cdr3_aa: CASSERDRGADTQYF
v_call: TRBV6-1
clone_size: many
d_call: TRBD1
j_call: TRBJ2-3

cdr3_nt: TGTGCCAGCAGCCTCTATGCCCTAGCGGGAGGCCTCGCCGAGAGGACCCAGTACTTC
cdr3_aa: CASSLYALAGGLAERTQYF
v_call: TRBV13
clone_size: once
d_call: TRBD2
j_call: TRBJ2-5